This entry lists 29 T cell receptor beta chains sequenced from one sample in a study of blood T cell repertoires in COVID-19. Assay used: immunoSEQ multiplex PCR; TCRdb lists only in-frame clones, some missing. The sample has around 290,000 clones; approximately 89% are singletons. Sequenced: peripheral blood. These receptors all come from a woman in her forties or fifties who had recovered from COVID-19.

The chain couples TRBV4-1 to TRBJ2-7; tentatively, D is TRBD2 (6 bases). CDR3 length: 15 amino acids. Germline CDR1 reads MGHRA; CDR2 reads YSYEKL. The V end was cut by 2 bases, the J end by 5 bases, with 16 bases between. DNA of the CDR3: TGCGCCAGCAGCCAACGGGACTCCGCGCAGAACGAGCAGTACTTC. Amino acid sequence: CASSQRDSAQNEQYF.

The chain uses TRBV2 and TRBJ2-6; 7 positions match TRBD1. The CDR3 extends over 15 amino acids. The V segment lost 9 bases and the J segment 0 bases; nucleotides outside the gene matches: 5. Germline loops: CDR1 SNHLY, CDR2 FYNNEI. The CDR3 nucleotides read TGTGCCAGTAGACAGGGAAGCTCTGGGGCCAACGTCCTGACTTTC. Protein: CASRQGSSGANVLTF.

CDR3 DNA: TGTGCCAGTAGTGGACTAGCGGGAAGCACAGATACGCAGTATTTT. Its translation is CASSGLAGSTDTQYF. This rearrangement joins TRBV19 to TRBJ2-3; TRBD2 matches 12 bases. V lost 5 bases to trimming and J lost 0 bases; unmatched junction nucleotides: 0. Germline loops: CDR1 LNHDA, CDR2 SQIVND (reference sequence). The CDR3 extends over 15 amino acids.

This chain connects TRBV27 to TRBJ2-2; D not certain. CDR1 MNHEY and CDR2 SMNVEV come from the germline V gene (reference sequence). This CDR3 comprises 13 residues. Between the trimmed V and J ends, which lost 6 bases and 4 bases, there was a span of 9 bases. The chain's CDR3 is CASRGLGTGELFF. The DNA of the CDR3 is TGTGCCAGCAGGGGTCTAGGCACCGGGGAGCTGTTTTTT.

J is TRBJ1-1 and V is TRBV12-3 or TRBV12-4, with D hard to call. Trimming removed 3 bases at V and 1 base at J, with 6 bases between. The CDR3 totals 13 residues. As DNA, the CDR3 is TGTGCCAGCAGTTTTAATTGGAACACTGAAGCTTTCTTT. Translated: CASSFNWNTEAFF.

This chain joins TRBV6-5 and TRBJ2-5, with TRBD2 as a possible D gene (6 bases). The V end lost 6 bases, the J end lost 1 base, and 9 bases lay between the germline ends. Germline loops: CDR1 MNHEY, CDR2 SVGAGI. CDR3 length equals 13 residues. The CDR3 sequence is CASSGGIQETQYF. The CDR3 DNA reads TGTGCCAGCAGCGGCGGGATCCAAGAGACCCAGTACTTC.

The sample holds one count of this clone. V usage is TRBV6-2 or TRBV6-3 and J usage is TRBJ2-7; 7 bases fit TRBD1. The CDR3 consists of 14 residues. The ends lost 6 bases at V and 5 bases at J; junction bases unmatched: 10. Germline CDR1 and CDR2: MNHEY and SVGEGT. The CDR3, as DNA: TGTGCCAGCAGCTTGACAGGGAACCCTGACGAGCAGTACTTC. Translation gives CASSLTGNPDEQYF.

This chain joins TRBV5-6 and TRBJ2-1; 8 bases fit TRBD1. This CDR3 has 14 amino acids. Germline CDR1 reads SGHDT; CDR2 reads YYEEEE. Losses at the gene ends were 4 bases for V and 7 bases for J; bases not matched to a gene: 7. CDR3 sequence (DNA): TGTGCCAGCAGCCCCCCGGACAGGGAAAATGAGCAGTTCTTC. This codes for CASSPPDRENEQFF.

V usage is TRBV28 and J usage is TRBJ2-3, with TRBD2 matching over 10 bases. Trimming took 5 bases from V and 4 from J; bases not matched to a gene: 6. The CDR3 has 15 amino acids. The germline V gene encodes CDR1 MDHEN and CDR2 SYDVKM. CDR3 residues: CASSDSSGSADTQYF. CDR3 DNA: TGTGCCAGCAGTGACTCTAGCGGGAGTGCAGATACGCAGTATTTT.

The rearrangement joins TRBV7-2 to TRBJ2-3; tentative D call: TRBD1 (5 bases). Trimming removed 3 bases from V and 1 base from J, with 11 bases in between. Germline assignment: CDR1 SGHTA and CDR2 FQGNSA. The CDR3 consists of 15 residues. DNA for the CDR3: TGTGCCAGCAGCTTCAGGGCATCCGGCACAGATACGCAGTATTTT. Translated: CASSFRASGTDTQYF. The full variable domain, with the rest looked up from reference TRBV7-2 and TRBJ2-3, is GAGVSQSPSNKVTEKGKDVELRCDPISGHTALYWYRQSLGQGLEFLIYFQGNSAPDKSGLPSDRFSAERTGGSVSTLTIQRTQQEDSAVYLCASSFRASGTDTQYFGPGTRLTVL.

V usage is TRBV10-3 and J usage is TRBJ2-3; tentatively, D is TRBD2 (7 bases). V was pared by 10 bases and J by 4 bases, with 15 bases between. In germline, CDR1 is ENHRY, CDR2 SYGVKD. CDR3 length equals 13 residues. The DNA for the CDR3 is TGTGCCACTCTACCGGGGGGCTCAGATACGCAGTATTTT. This gives the protein CATLPGGSDTQYF.

DNA of the CDR3: TGTGCCAGCAGCCTCGGACAGGGTATTCAGCCCCAGCATTTT. This translates into CASSLGQGIQPQHF. The genes are TRBV3-1 (or the pseudogene TRBV3-2) and TRBJ1-5, with 8 bases lining up with TRBD1. The CDR3 runs to 14 residues. In germline, CDR1 is LGHDT, CDR2 YNNKEL (reference sequence). The trim removed 4 bases at V and 6 bases at J, leaving 5 bases unmatched.

The chain joins TRBV29-1 to TRBJ2-1, with D maybe TRBD2 (6 bases). The germline CDR1 and CDR2 sequences are SQVTM and ANQGSEA. V was trimmed by 4 bases and J by 0 bases, leaving 10 bases between them. The CDR3 has 14 residues. CDR3 in amino acids: CSVGGGISYNEQFF. The CDR3 bases are TGCAGCGTTGGGGGCGGGATCTCCTACAATGAGCAGTTCTTC.

The V call is TRBV5-4, the J call TRBJ2-3, with 9 bases lining up with TRBD2. CDR1 SGHNT and CDR2 YYREEE come from the germline V gene (reference sequence). The ends lost 0 bases at V and 5 bases at J; junction bases unmatched: 4. The CDR3 sequence is 15 residues long. CDR3 DNA: TGTGCCAGCAGCTTGGTTAGCGGGAGTGGAGATACGCAGTATTTT. It codes for CASSLVSGSGDTQYF.

The chain combines TRBV5-4 with TRBJ2-2, with D perhaps matching TRBD1 (6 bases). The germline V gene encodes CDR1 SGHNT and CDR2 YYREEE (reference sequence). The CDR3 is 19 amino acids. Trimming pared 4 bases from V and 4 bases from J, leaving 26 bases between. DNA of the CDR3: TGTGCCAGCAGCCCGCCTAGGGTACAGGGACCGAGCATCACCGGGGAGCTGTTTTTT. Its translation is CASSPPRVQGPSITGELFF.

The chain recombines TRBV29-1 with TRBJ2-7; 9 bases are shared with TRBD1. The CDR3 loop spans 13 amino acids. V lost 7 bases to trimming and J lost 9 bases; unmatched junction nucleotides: 13. Germline values: CDR1 SQVTM, CDR2 ANQGSEA. CDR3: CSGMGQGERVQYF. The CDR3 DNA reads TGCAGCGGCATGGGACAGGGAGAACGTGTGCAGTACTTC.

A few counts support this clone. The chain combines TRBV28 with TRBJ2-4; a weak D match, TRBD2 (6 bases). From germline, CDR1 is MDHEN and CDR2 SYDVKM. V was pared by 8 bases and J by 2 bases, with 13 bases between. The CDR3 is 14 amino acids. CDR3 region: CASGGDAPKNIQYF. CDR3 in DNA: TGTGCCAGCGGCGGGGATGCACCCAAAAACATTCAGTACTTC.

The rearrangement uses TRBV28 and TRBJ2-7, with TRBD1 matching over 10 bases. Per the germline V gene, CDR1 is MDHEN and CDR2 is SYDVKM. The CDR3 has 15 amino acids. Trimming at V came to 6 bases and at J to 4 bases, leaving 9 bases not matched to a gene. The CDR3 nucleotides read TGTGCCAGCAGACGTACCGGGACAGGGGTATACGAGCAGTACTTC. It specifies CASRRTGTGVYEQYF.

This sequence joins TRBV7-2 and TRBJ2-3, with D possibly being TRBD2 (7 bases). This CDR3 has 14 amino acids. In germline, CDR1 is SGHTA, CDR2 FQGNSA. Trimming left V 11 bases short and J 2 bases short, with 17 bases between. For the CDR3, the DNA is TGTGCCGCGCAAAGGGGGGGGCTCACAGATACGCAGTATTTT. Translating it yields CAAQRGGLTDTQYF.

The chain uses TRBV5-1 and TRBJ1-3, with D maybe TRBD1 (5 bases). The CDR3 is made up of 17 amino acids. Germline V gene lookup returns CDR1 SGHRS and CDR2 YFSETQ. V dropped 4 bases and J dropped 2 bases, with 19 bases sitting between them. The CDR3 region is CASSPWGVSATGNTIYF. CDR3 coding DNA: TGCGCCAGCAGCCCCTGGGGGGTCAGTGCGACTGGAAACACCATATATTTT. Supplemented by reference TRBV5-1 and TRBJ1-3, the full variable domain reads KAGVTQTPRYLIKTRGQQVTLSCSPISGHRSVSWYQQTPGQGLQFLFEYFSETQRNKGNFPGRFSGRQFSNSRSEMNVSTLELGDSALYLCASSPWGVSATGNTIYFGEGSWLTVV.

This clone was seen a single time. The chain links TRBV7-9 to TRBJ2-1; 8 positions match TRBD1. V shed 5 bases, J shed 5 bases, and the junction held 14 bases outside the gene matches. The germline gives CDR1 SEHNR, CDR2 FQNEAQ (reference sequence). The CDR3 contains 17 residues. CDR3 DNA: TGTGCCAGCAGCCCACAGCTAGACAGGGGCCGCCACAATGAGCAGTTCTTC. This translates into CASSPQLDRGRHNEQFF.

The chain carries TRBV6-6 and TRBJ1-5; 10 bases are shared with TRBD1. The germline CDR1 and CDR2 sequences are MNHNY and SVGAGI (reference sequence). CDR3 length: 19 amino acids. Germline trimming cut 5 bases from V and 1 base from J; bases unmatched to any gene: 14. The CDR3 loop is CASSGSSGTGDPSNQPQHF. Written as DNA, the CDR3 is TGTGCCAGCAGTGGATCATCCGGGACAGGGGACCCGAGCAATCAGCCCCAGCATTTT.

A word on this clone: Other DNA sequences in this sample translate to the same CDR3. V gene TRBV5-1 combines with J gene TRBJ2-7; 11 bases are a match to TRBD2. CDR3 length: 15 amino acids. Germline V gives CDR1 SGHRS, CDR2 YFSETQ. The J segment lost 3 bases and the V segment lost 0 bases, leaving 2 bases of the junction unmatched. The CDR3 DNA sequence: TGCGCCAGCAGCTTGGGGACTAGCGGGCTCTACGAGCAGTACTTC. Residues: CASSLGTSGLYEQYF.

The rearrangement uses TRBV7-2 and TRBJ2-7; D unclear. The germline gives CDR1 SGHTA, CDR2 FQGNSA. The V end lost 2 bases, the J end lost 2 bases, and 10 bases lay between the germline ends. This CDR3 spans 14 amino acids. The CDR3 spells CASSLYGEPYEQYF. CDR3 DNA: TGTGCCAGCAGCTTATACGGAGAGCCCTACGAGCAGTACTTC.

The chain uses TRBV6-5 and TRBJ2-2; D gene unclear. CDR3 length: 14 residues. The V gene lost 0 bases and the J gene lost 7 bases, with 9 bases spanning the gap. Germline loops: CDR1 MNHEY, CDR2 SVGAGI. The CDR3 here is CASSYSSPVGELFF. DNA of the CDR3: TGTGCCAGCAGTTACTCGAGCCCGGTCGGGGAGCTGTTTTTT.

V gene TRBV28 combines with J gene TRBJ2-1; TRBD1 is a possible D gene (6 bases). V was pared by 6 bases and J by 3 bases, with 15 bases between. This CDR3 is 15 amino acids long. CDR1 is MDHEN, CDR2 SYDVKM, per germline. Here the CDR3 reads CASRNTGLGYNEQFF. In nucleotides, the CDR3 is TGTGCCAGCAGAAACACAGGGCTTGGCTACAATGAGCAGTTCTTC.

The chain has TRBV24-1 and TRBJ1-5; a possible D gene is TRBD1 (6 bases). Germline assignment: CDR1 KGHDR and CDR2 SFDVKD. The CDR3 runs to 16 residues. Deletions cut 2 bases from V and 4 bases from J, with 14 bases between. CDR3 bases: TGTGCCACCAGTGATTCTACAGGGCCGGCGAATCAGCCCCAGCATTTT. Its protein is CATSDSTGPANQPQHF.

The rearrangement joins TRBV9 to TRBJ2-2; a weak D match, TRBD1 (6 bases). Per germline, CDR1 SGDLS and CDR2 YYNGEE. This CDR3 contains 14 residues. Trimming left V 4 bases short and J 3 bases short, with 10 bases between. CDR3 nucleotide sequence: TGTGCCAGCAGCTCAGGACAGTACACCGGGGAGCTGTTTTTT. It translates to CASSSGQYTGELFF.

The chain has TRBV5-6 and TRBJ2-7; weak D call: TRBD1 (7 bases). CDR3 size: 14 residues. The germline V gene has CDR1 SGHDT and CDR2 YYEEEE. The V and J ends lost 3 bases and 3 bases respectively, with 13 bases between them. CDR3 in amino acids: CASSSYRGLYEQYF. The CDR3 nucleotides are TGTGCCAGCAGCTCGTACAGGGGACTCTACGAGCAGTACTTC.